This T cell receptor (beta chain) was captured in a study of control samples from healthy donors and cancer patients. Sequenced by immunoSEQ multiplex PCR; TCRdb stores in-frame clones only, minus some. The sample has 150,000 to 200,000 clones; roughly 94% are singletons. Looked up from germline, CDR1 is SNHLY and CDR2 is FYNNEI. The CDR3 is made up of 14 amino acids. Trimming at V came to 5 bases and at J to 5 bases, leaving 7 bases not matched to a gene. The source is a man between 60 and 75 years old with colorectal cancer. The V and J genes are TRBV2 and TRBJ2-7; TRBD1 agrees at 9 bases. The sequencing input was PBMCs. The chain's CDR3 is CASSPGQGFNEQYF. The CDR3 DNA reads as TGTGCCAGCAGTCCGGGACAGGGTTTTAACGAGCAGTACTTC.